The clone carrying this TCR beta chain has ten or more counts. This entry is derived from a study of T cells in Graves' hyperthyroidism and ophthalmopathy. Amplified TCR beta CDR3 regions came from RNA transcripts. Primed by the HTBI set, a first-round RT-PCR was run on the TCR CDR3. TCRdb reprocessed the multiplex PCR reads with MiXCR, giving one entry per CDR3 protein. The repertoire holds approximately 490,000 distinct CDR3 sequences, around a fifth seen once, with around 47% in the top ten. The CDR3 is 12 residues long. Looked up from germline, CDR1 is SGHAT and CDR2 is FQNNGV. V shed 5 bases and J shed 6 bases, with 11 bases lying between them.

The sequence came from a woman in her 70s with Graves' ophthalmopathy. Sequencing input: blood. This chain connects TRBV11-2 to TRBJ2-7; the D gene is possibly TRBD2 (6 bases). DNA of the CDR3: TGTGCCAGCAGCCCCGACGGGGGCGAGCAGTACTTC. Its protein product is CASSPDGGEQYF.